The source of this TCR beta chain is a study of blood T cell repertoires in COVID-19. Clones were read by immunoSEQ multiplex PCR, and TCRdb kept only the in-frame ones, dropping some. The repertoire includes around 190,000 clones, approximately 91% of them detected once, and around 1.5% sits in the top ten. Sequencing was carried out using peripheral blood. This sequence originates from a man aged 18-30 years with active or convalescent COVID-19.

In DNA form, the CDR3 reads TGTGCCAGCAGTGAGGGTAGCGGGGGGGCCTTAGAGACCCAGTACTTC. This gives the protein CASSEGSGGALETQYF. This chain connects TRBV2 to TRBJ2-5; 11 bases map to TRBD2. CDR1 and CDR2 (germline): SNHLY, FYNNEI. The CDR3 totals 16 residues. Trimming at V came to 3 bases and at J to 4 bases, leaving 7 bases not matched to a gene.